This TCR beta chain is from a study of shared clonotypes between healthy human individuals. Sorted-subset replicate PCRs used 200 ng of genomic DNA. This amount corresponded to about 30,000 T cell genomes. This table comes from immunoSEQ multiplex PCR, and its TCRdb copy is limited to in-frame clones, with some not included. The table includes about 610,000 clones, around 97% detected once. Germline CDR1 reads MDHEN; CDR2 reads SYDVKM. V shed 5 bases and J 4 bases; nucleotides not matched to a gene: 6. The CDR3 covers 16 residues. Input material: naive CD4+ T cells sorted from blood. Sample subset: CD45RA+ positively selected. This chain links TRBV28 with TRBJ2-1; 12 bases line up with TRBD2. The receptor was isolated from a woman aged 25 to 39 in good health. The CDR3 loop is CASSHWTSGTYNEQFF. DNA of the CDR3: TGTGCCAGCAGTCACTGGACTAGCGGGACTTACAATGAGCAGTTCTTC.